The next 7 T cell receptor beta chains were all read from a single sample in a study of liver allograft versus peripheral blood T cells. Study-wide context: Transplanted livers and recipients' peripheral blood had their T cell receptor repertoires compared.

Via MiXCR, TCRdb re-called the reads, giving one row per CDR3 protein. The data hold around 13,000 distinct CDR3 sequences, with approximately 30% observed a single time. Receptor source: a human patient who had a liver transplant. The graft donor may have given rise to some T cells.

This clonotype has at least ten counts. The CDR3 spells CATSDGGLADTQYF. The DNA for the CDR3 is TGTGCCACCAGTGATGGTGGGTTAGCAGATACGCAGTATTTT. The V and J genes are TRBV24-1 and TRBJ2-3; D is uncertain. Germline-derived CDR1 and CDR2 are KGHDR and SFDVKD. This CDR3 comprises 14 residues. The ends were cut back, 3 bases at V and 4 bases at J, with 10 bases in the middle.

The chain joins TRBV7-2 to TRBJ1-1, with TRBD1 as a possible D gene (5 bases). The CDR3 extends over 15 amino acids. Trimming cost V 1 base and J 5 bases, with 14 bases left between them. Germline V gene lookup returns CDR1 SGHTA and CDR2 FQGNSA. The CDR3 here is CASSLVGRVVTEAFF. CDR3 bases: TGTGCCAGCAGCTTAGTGGGCAGGGTGGTGACTGAAGCTTTCTTT.

As for this clonotype: This clone may be a read error of a much larger clone one base away. The chain couples TRBV19 to TRBJ2-7, with 9 bases aligning to TRBD1. CDR3 size: 14 residues. V trimming: 5 bases; J trimming: 6 bases; junction bases outside the gene matches: 8. CDR1 and CDR2 from the germline V gene are LNHDA and SQIVND (reference sequence). This CDR3 reads CASSQDRGPIEQYF. The CDR3 bases are TGTGCCAGTAGTCAGGACAGGGGTCCAATCGAGCAGTACTTC.

CDR3 bases: TGTGCCAGCAGTTCGACAGGGGGCAAATCACCCCTCCACTTT. As protein: CASSSTGGKSPLHF. The chain uses TRBV12-3 or TRBV12-4 and TRBJ1-6; 10 bases are a match to TRBD1. V trimming: 4 bases; J trimming: 10 bases; junction bases outside the gene matches: 4. CDR3 length: 14 residues.

Within the sample, this clonotype is medium-sized. V is TRBV19 and J is TRBJ2-2; 7 bases are shared with TRBD2. In germline, CDR1 is LNHDA, CDR2 SQIVND (reference sequence). Losses at the gene ends were 8 bases for V and 4 bases for J; bases not matched to a gene: 13. The CDR3 loop spans 16 amino acids. DNA of the CDR3: TGTGCCAGTCGTTTGGCGGGAGTGCCCAGCACCGGGGAGCTGTTTTTT. Its protein product is CASRLAGVPSTGELFF.

This clonotype is medium-sized (0.01 to 0.1%) by share. The chain employs TRBV6-6 and TRBJ2-2; 10 bases are shared with TRBD2. V was pared by 6 bases and J by 4 bases, with 23 bases of the junction left unmatched. The CDR3 runs 21 residues. Germline lookup yields CDR1 MNHNY and CDR2 SVGAGI (reference sequence). CDR3 DNA: TGTGCCAGCAGGCGCCCCCCCGGACAGGTATCTAGCGGGAGAGTCACCGGGGAGCTGTTTTTT. It is translated as CASRRPPGQVSSGRVTGELFF.

J is TRBJ1-2 and V is TRBV19; D unresolved. Germline values: CDR1 LNHDA, CDR2 SQIVND (reference sequence). The CDR3 loop spans 14 amino acids. Trimming stripped 6 bases from V and 0 bases from J, with 11 bases between. The CDR3 DNA is TGTGCCAGTAGCGCGTACAGAGCTAACTATGGCTACACCTTC. It yields the protein CASSAYRANYGYTF.